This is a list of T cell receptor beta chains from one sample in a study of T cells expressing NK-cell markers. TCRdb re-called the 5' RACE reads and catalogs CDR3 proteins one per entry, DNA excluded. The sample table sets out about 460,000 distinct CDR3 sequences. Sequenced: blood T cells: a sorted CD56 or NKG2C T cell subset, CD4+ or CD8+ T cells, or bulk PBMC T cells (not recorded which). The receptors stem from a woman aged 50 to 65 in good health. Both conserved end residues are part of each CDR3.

cdr3_aa: CASSEYGNQPQHF; v_call: TRBV25-1; cdr3_length: 13; j_call: TRBJ1-5
cdr3_aa: CARSFDGSSYNEQFF; v_call: TRBV11-1; cdr3_length: 15; j_call: TRBJ2-1
cdr3_aa: CASSPALSSNQPQHF; v_call: TRBV18; cdr3_length: 15; j_call: TRBJ1-5
cdr3_aa: CASSESRPGPGANVLTF; v_call: TRBV25-1; cdr3_length: 17; j_call: TRBJ2-6
cdr3_aa: CASSQAGTSTSATQYF; v_call: TRBV4-1; cdr3_length: 16; j_call: TRBJ2-5
cdr3_aa: CASRLESAPPTGELFF; v_call: TRBV12-3/TRBV12-4; cdr3_length: 16; j_call: TRBJ2-2
cdr3_aa: CASRALKKSGLITF; v_call: TRBV12-3/TRBV12-4; cdr3_length: 14; j_call: TRBJ1-2
cdr3_aa: CASSFLSSYEQYF; v_call: TRBV12-3/TRBV12-4; cdr3_length: 13; j_call: TRBJ2-7
cdr3_aa: CASSLAGRGNTIYF; v_call: TRBV5-6; cdr3_length: 14; j_call: TRBJ1-3
cdr3_aa: CSARWSGRSTDTQYF; v_call: TRBV20-1; cdr3_length: 15; j_call: TRBJ2-3
cdr3_aa: CAITRDSTGNTYNEQFF; v_call: TRBV10-3; cdr3_length: 17; j_call: TRBJ2-1
cdr3_aa: CASSFSGTAPYEQYF; v_call: TRBV7-2; cdr3_length: 15; j_call: TRBJ2-7
cdr3_aa: CATSRDYSGVAQPQHF; v_call: TRBV15; cdr3_length: 16; j_call: TRBJ1-5
cdr3_aa: CSARRFGGMGTDTQYF; v_call: TRBV20-1; cdr3_length: 16; j_call: TRBJ2-3
cdr3_aa: CATSDRDPRFRETQYF; v_call: TRBV24-1; cdr3_length: 16; j_call: TRBJ2-5
cdr3_aa: CAISGTTRDYGYTF; v_call: TRBV10-3; cdr3_length: 14; j_call: TRBJ1-2
cdr3_aa: CSVGQGLAGELFF; v_call: TRBV29-1; cdr3_length: 13; j_call: TRBJ2-2
cdr3_aa: CASTPGGVGPQHF; v_call: TRBV6-2/TRBV6-3; cdr3_length: 13; j_call: TRBJ1-5
cdr3_aa: CASSLWGRGLAGGPGTDTQYF; v_call: TRBV7-2; cdr3_length: 21; j_call: TRBJ2-3
cdr3_aa: CSARSRTGRETQYF; v_call: TRBV20-1; cdr3_length: 14; j_call: TRBJ2-5
cdr3_aa: CASSYSGPGKDGGYTF; v_call: TRBV6-6; cdr3_length: 16; j_call: TRBJ1-2
cdr3_aa: CASSQEGYRVPREGTYEQYF; v_call: TRBV4-2; cdr3_length: 20; j_call: TRBJ2-7
cdr3_aa: CASSPRDGDNSPLHF; v_call: TRBV6-6; cdr3_length: 15; j_call: TRBJ1-6
cdr3_aa: CASSDLGNYGYTF; v_call: TRBV25-1; cdr3_length: 13; j_call: TRBJ1-2
cdr3_aa: CASSSNRDMHNEQFF; v_call: TRBV5-1; cdr3_length: 15; j_call: TRBJ2-1
cdr3_aa: CASSPGSMAKNIQYF; v_call: TRBV12-3/TRBV12-4; cdr3_length: 15; j_call: TRBJ2-4
cdr3_aa: CASSLEGTTTDTQYF; v_call: TRBV7-2; cdr3_length: 15; j_call: TRBJ2-3
cdr3_aa: CASGLDTSNEKLFF; v_call: TRBV12-5; cdr3_length: 14; j_call: TRBJ1-4
cdr3_aa: CSATSLDLRGEQFF; v_call: TRBV29-1; cdr3_length: 14; j_call: TRBJ2-1
cdr3_aa: CASSLTGDLYGYTF; v_call: TRBV14; cdr3_length: 14; j_call: TRBJ1-2
cdr3_aa: CSVRTHYEQYF; v_call: TRBV29-1; cdr3_length: 11; j_call: TRBJ2-7
cdr3_aa: CASSFFSGTSNPGELFF; v_call: TRBV7-6; cdr3_length: 17; j_call: TRBJ2-2
cdr3_aa: CASRTTTSGSTRYEQYF; v_call: TRBV5-1; cdr3_length: 17; j_call: TRBJ2-7
cdr3_aa: CAWTGLAEHEQYF; v_call: TRBV30; cdr3_length: 13; j_call: TRBJ2-7
cdr3_aa: CASSLALLSGRAGEQYF; v_call: TRBV5-1; cdr3_length: 17; j_call: TRBJ2-7
cdr3_aa: CASSQETLAVIEETQYF; v_call: TRBV3-1; cdr3_length: 17; j_call: TRBJ2-5
cdr3_aa: CASSVRDSTSSYGYTF; v_call: TRBV5-1; cdr3_length: 16; j_call: TRBJ1-2
cdr3_aa: CASSFDRVRPIQYF; v_call: TRBV7-2; cdr3_length: 14; j_call: TRBJ2-4
cdr3_aa: CASKLIASGSTDTQYF; v_call: TRBV7-2; cdr3_length: 16; j_call: TRBJ2-3
cdr3_aa: CASSLGGTGFYETQYF; v_call: TRBV7-7; cdr3_length: 16; j_call: TRBJ2-5
cdr3_aa: CASSFLGTYAFF; v_call: TRBV12-3/TRBV12-4; cdr3_length: 12; j_call: TRBJ1-1
cdr3_aa: CASSMGLGTSETQYF; v_call: TRBV19; cdr3_length: 15; j_call: TRBJ2-5
cdr3_aa: CSARQGWGTEAFF; v_call: TRBV29-1; cdr3_length: 13; j_call: TRBJ1-1
cdr3_aa: CASSPGQRPGNTIYF; v_call: TRBV12-3/TRBV12-4; cdr3_length: 15; j_call: TRBJ1-3
cdr3_aa: CASSQDRRRLFF; v_call: TRBV4-1; cdr3_length: 12; j_call: TRBJ1-4
cdr3_aa: CASTSTGVGNEQFF; v_call: TRBV6-6; cdr3_length: 14; j_call: TRBJ2-1
cdr3_aa: CASSRDRGFSDQETQYF; v_call: TRBV5-1; cdr3_length: 17; j_call: TRBJ2-5
cdr3_aa: CATSEPGQGAGELFF; v_call: TRBV24-1; cdr3_length: 15; j_call: TRBJ2-2
cdr3_aa: CASSLVGASTDTQYF; v_call: TRBV5-5; cdr3_length: 15; j_call: TRBJ2-3
cdr3_aa: CATSAWGDSTDTQYF; v_call: TRBV24-1; cdr3_length: 15; j_call: TRBJ2-3